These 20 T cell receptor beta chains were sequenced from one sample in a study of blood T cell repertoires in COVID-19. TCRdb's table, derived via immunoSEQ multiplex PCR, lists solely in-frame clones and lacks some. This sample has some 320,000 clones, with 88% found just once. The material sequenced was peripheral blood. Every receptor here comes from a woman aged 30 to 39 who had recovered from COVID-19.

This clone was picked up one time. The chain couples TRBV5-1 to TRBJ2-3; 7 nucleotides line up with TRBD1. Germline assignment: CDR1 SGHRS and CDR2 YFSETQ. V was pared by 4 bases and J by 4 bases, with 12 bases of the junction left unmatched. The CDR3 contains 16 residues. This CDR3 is CASSPRQGLRADTQYF. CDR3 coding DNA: TGCGCCAGCAGCCCAAGACAGGGTCTACGAGCAGATACGCAGTATTTT.

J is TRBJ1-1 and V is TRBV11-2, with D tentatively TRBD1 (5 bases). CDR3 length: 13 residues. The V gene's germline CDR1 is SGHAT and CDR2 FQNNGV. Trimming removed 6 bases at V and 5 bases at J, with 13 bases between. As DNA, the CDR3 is TGTGCCAGCAGAGTCGCAGGGAGGACTGAAGCTTTCTTT. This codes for CASRVAGRTEAFF.

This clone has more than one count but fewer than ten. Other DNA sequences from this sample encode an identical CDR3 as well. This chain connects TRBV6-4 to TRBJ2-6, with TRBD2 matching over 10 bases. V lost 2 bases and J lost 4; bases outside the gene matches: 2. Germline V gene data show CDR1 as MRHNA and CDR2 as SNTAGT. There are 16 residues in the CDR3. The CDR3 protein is CASSDSGGAGANVLTF. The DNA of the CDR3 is TGTGCCAGCAGTGACAGCGGGGGGGCCGGGGCCAACGTCCTGACTTTC.

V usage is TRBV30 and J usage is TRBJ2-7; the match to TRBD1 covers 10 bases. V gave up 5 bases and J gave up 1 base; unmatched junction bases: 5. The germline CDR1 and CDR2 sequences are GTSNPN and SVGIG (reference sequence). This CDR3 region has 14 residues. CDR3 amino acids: CAWEDRGRSYEQYF. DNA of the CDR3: TGTGCCTGGGAGGACAGGGGGAGATCCTACGAGCAGTACTTC.

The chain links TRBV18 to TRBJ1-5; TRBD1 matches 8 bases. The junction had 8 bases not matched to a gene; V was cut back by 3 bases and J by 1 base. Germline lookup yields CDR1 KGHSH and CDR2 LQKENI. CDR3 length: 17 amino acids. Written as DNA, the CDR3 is TGTGCCAGCTCACCTTTTCAACAGGGGGGAAGCAATCAGCCCCAGCATTTT. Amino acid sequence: CASSPFQQGGSNQPQHF. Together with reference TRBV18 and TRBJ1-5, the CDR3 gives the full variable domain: NAGVMQNPRHLVRRRGQEARLRCSPMKGHSHVYWYRQLPEEGLKFMVYLQKENIIDESGMPKERFSAEFPKEGPSILRIQQVVRGDSAAYFCASSPFQQGGSNQPQHFGDGTRLSIL.

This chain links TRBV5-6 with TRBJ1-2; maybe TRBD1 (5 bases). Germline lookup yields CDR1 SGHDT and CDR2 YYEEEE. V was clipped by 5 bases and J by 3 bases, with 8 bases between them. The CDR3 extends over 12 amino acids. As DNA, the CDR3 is TGTGCCAGCAGTTCCAGGGACTATGGCTACACCTTC. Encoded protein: CASSSRDYGYTF.

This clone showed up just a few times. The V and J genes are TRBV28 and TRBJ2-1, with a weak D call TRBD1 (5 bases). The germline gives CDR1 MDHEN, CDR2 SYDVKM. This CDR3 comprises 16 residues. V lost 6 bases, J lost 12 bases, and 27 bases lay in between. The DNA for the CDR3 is TGTGCCAGCAGGGCCGGACATGGGGCGCGTTTGGGGCTGCAGTTCTTC. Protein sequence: CASRAGHGARLGLQFF. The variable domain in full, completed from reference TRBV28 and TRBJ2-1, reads DVKVTQSSRYLVKRTGEKVFLECVQDMDHENMFWYRQDPGLGLRLIYFSYDVKMKEKGDIPEGYSVSREKKERFSLILESASTNQTSMYLCASRAGHGARLGLQFFGPGTRLTVL.

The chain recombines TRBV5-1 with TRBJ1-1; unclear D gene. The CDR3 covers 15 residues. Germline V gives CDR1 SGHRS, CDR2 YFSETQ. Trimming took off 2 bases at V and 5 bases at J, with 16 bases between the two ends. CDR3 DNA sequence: TGCGCCAGCAGCTTCGTCGGAGGCCGGGAGACTGAAGCTTTCTTT. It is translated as CASSFVGGRETEAFF.

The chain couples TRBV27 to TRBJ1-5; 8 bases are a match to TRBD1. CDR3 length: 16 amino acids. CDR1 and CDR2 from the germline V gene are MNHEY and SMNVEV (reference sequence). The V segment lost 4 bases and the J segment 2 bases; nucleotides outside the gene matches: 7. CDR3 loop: CASSSRTGWRNQPQHF. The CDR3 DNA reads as TGTGCCAGCAGTTCCCGGACAGGGTGGCGCAATCAGCCCCAGCATTTT.

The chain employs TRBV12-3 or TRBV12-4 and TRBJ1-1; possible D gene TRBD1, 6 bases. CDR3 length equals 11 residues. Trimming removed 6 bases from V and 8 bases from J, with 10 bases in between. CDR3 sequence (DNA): TGTGCCAGCAGGAAAACAGGGGAAGCTTTCTTT. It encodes CASRKTGEAFF.

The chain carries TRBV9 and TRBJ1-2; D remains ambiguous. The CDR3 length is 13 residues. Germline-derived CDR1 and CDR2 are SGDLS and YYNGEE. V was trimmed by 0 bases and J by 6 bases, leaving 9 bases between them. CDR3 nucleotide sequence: TGTGCCAGCAGCGTAGGGCAATTGGATGGCTACACCTTC. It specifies CASSVGQLDGYTF.

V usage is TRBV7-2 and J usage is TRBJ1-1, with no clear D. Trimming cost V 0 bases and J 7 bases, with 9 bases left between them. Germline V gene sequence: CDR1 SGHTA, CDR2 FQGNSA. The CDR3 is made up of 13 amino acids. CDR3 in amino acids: CASSLALRIEAFF. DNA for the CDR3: TGTGCCAGCAGCTTAGCGCTGAGGATTGAAGCTTTCTTT.

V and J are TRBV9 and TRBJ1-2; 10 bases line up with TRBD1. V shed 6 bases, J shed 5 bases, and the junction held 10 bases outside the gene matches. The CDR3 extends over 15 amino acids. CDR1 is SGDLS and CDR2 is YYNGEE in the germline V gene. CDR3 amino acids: CASTEVGTGEYGYTF. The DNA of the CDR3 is TGTGCCAGCACCGAAGTTGGGACAGGGGAATATGGCTACACCTTC. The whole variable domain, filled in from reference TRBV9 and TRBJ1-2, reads DSGVTQTPKHLITATGQRVTLRCSPRSGDLSVYWYQQSLDQGLQFLIQYYNGEERAKGNILERFSAQQFPDLHSELNLSSLELGDSALYFCASTEVGTGEYGYTFGSGTRLTVV.

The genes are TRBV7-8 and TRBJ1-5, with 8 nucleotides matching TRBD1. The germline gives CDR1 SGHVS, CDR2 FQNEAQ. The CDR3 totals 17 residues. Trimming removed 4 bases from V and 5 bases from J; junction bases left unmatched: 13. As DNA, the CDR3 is TGTGCCAGCAGCTCGAGTTTGTGGCAGGGGGCTGATCAGCCCCAGCATTTT. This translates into CASSSSLWQGADQPQHF.

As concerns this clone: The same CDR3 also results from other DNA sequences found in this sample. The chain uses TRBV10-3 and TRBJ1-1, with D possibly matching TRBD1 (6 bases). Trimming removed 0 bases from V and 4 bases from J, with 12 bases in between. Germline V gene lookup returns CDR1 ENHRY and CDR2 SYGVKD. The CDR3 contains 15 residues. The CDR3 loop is CAISESGGSGTEAFF. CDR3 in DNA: TGTGCCATCAGTGAGTCAGGGGGAAGTGGCACTGAAGCTTTCTTT.

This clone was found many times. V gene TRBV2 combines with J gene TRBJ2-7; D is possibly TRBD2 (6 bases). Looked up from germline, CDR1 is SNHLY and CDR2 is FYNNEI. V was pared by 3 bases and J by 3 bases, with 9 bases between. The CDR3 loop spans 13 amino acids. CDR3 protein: CASSDWGDYEQYF. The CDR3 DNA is TGTGCCAGCAGTGACTGGGGGGACTACGAGCAGTACTTC.

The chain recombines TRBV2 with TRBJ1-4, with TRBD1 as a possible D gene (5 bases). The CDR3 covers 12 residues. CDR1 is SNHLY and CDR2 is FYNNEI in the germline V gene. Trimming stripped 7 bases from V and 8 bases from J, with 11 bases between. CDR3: CASKGYGEKLFF. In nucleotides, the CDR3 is TGTGCCAGCAAGGGGTACGGCGAAAAACTGTTTTTT.

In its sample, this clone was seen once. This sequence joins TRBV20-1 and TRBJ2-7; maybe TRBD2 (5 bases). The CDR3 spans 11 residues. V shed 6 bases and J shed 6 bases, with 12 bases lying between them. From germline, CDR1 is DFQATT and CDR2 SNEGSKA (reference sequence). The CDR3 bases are TGCAGTGCACTAGGACTCGGCGAGCAGTACTTC. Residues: CSALGLGEQYF.

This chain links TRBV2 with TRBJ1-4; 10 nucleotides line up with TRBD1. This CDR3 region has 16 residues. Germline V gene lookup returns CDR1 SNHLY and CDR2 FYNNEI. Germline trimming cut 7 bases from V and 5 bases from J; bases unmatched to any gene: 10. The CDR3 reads CASKPGQGVRNEKLFF. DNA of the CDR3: TGTGCCAGCAAGCCAGGACAGGGGGTGAGGAATGAAAAACTGTTTTTT.

CDR3 in amino acids: CASSLVPGTYEQYF. CDR3 bases: TGTGCCAGCAGCTTGGTCCCGGGGACCTACGAGCAGTACTTC. J is TRBJ2-7 and V is TRBV5-5; D might be TRBD2 (5 bases). Germline V gives CDR1 SGHKS, CDR2 YYEKEE (reference sequence). The CDR3 covers 14 residues. The ends were cut back, 0 bases at V and 2 bases at J, with 9 bases in the middle.